The sequence of this TCR beta chain was determined in a study of cytomegalovirus exposure and HLA in healthy donors. Across the whole study: Caucasian-associated ancestry cluster membership applied to about 80% of 398 genotyped donors.

As for this clone: Its antigen is unidentified.

The CDR3 contains 14 residues. V lost 5 bases and J lost 1; bases outside the gene matches: 4. The germline CDR1 and CDR2 sequences are MNHNY and SVGAGI (reference sequence). Study outcomes and limitations: The study listed 164 cytomegalovirus-associated TCR beta chains. Later work showed greater clonal expansion in HLA-associated TCR beta chains than in equally common others.

The PCR made use of 60 Vbeta and 13 Jbeta primers. TCRdb's copy holds only in-frame clones and misses some; the assay was immunoSEQ multiplex PCR. The data hold 200,000 to 250,000 clones, with around 89% observed a single time. This receptor was obtained from a woman between 18 and 30 years old in good health and CMV-seronegative. This chain connects TRBV6-6 to TRBJ1-1, with 7 bases fitting TRBD1. Sequencing was performed on PBMCs. For the CDR3, the DNA is TGTGCCAGCAGTCGGGGACAGAAGAACACTGAAGCTTTCTTT. It yields the protein CASSRGQKNTEAFF.